Presented here are 21 T cell receptor beta chains from one specimen sequenced in a study of blood T cell repertoires in COVID-19. Here immunoSEQ multiplex PCR was the method, and the copy in TCRdb shows in-frame clones only, minus some. The profile shows over 150,000 clones, about 90% of them singletons. The source material was PBMCs or T cells enriched from blood (not recorded which). Every receptor here comes from a woman aged 50 to 60 who had recovered from COVID-19.

The chain uses TRBV5-4 and TRBJ2-3; D is uncertain. CDR1 and CDR2 (germline): SGHNT, YYREEE (reference sequence). The CDR3 consists of 12 residues. V was cut by 0 bases and J by 7 bases, with 6 bases left in between. This chain's CDR3 is CASSLDRNTQYF. Here the CDR3 DNA reads TGTGCCAGCAGCTTGGATAGAAATACGCAGTATTTT.

In its sample, this clone was seen a few times. DNA of the CDR3: TGCGCCAGCAGCCAAGATTTCGTGGGGGCGGAGAACACTGAAGCTTTCTTT. Amino acids: CASSQDFVGAENTEAFF. The chain couples TRBV4-3 to TRBJ1-1; weak D call: TRBD1 (6 bases). Germline CDR1 reads LGHNA; CDR2 reads YSLEER. The CDR3 spans 17 residues. V was cut by 0 bases and J by 1 base, with 15 bases left in between.

The chain couples TRBV3-1 (or the pseudogene TRBV3-2) to TRBJ1-2; 9 bases fit TRBD1. In germline, CDR1 is LGHDT, CDR2 YNNKEL (reference sequence). This CDR3 region has 15 residues. The V gene end was trimmed by 6 bases and the J gene end by 1 base; junction bases not matched to a gene: 6. CDR3 bases: TGTGCCAGCAGTCTCGGGACAGGGAGTAACTATGGCTACACCTTC. As protein: CASSLGTGSNYGYTF.

The chain recombines TRBV11-3 with TRBJ2-1; D is unresolved. CDR1 is SGHNT and CDR2 is YENEEA in the germline V gene. The CDR3 contains 12 residues. V was cut by 1 base and J by 7 bases, with 5 bases left in between. CDR3 in amino acids: CASSLVGNEQFF. CDR3 bases: TGTGCCAGCAGCTTAGTCGGGAATGAGCAGTTCTTC.

The chain is built from TRBV29-1 and TRBJ1-1; perhaps TRBD1 as D (5 bases). The V end lost 7 bases, the J end lost 5 bases, and 14 bases lay between the germline ends. Germline CDR1 reads SQVTM; CDR2 reads ANQGSEA. CDR3 length: 12 residues. The CDR3 protein is CSGWGGYTEAFF. The CDR3 nucleotides are TGCAGCGGCTGGGGCGGTTATACTGAAGCTTTCTTT.

This rearrangement joins TRBV6-1 to TRBJ2-7; the match to TRBD2 covers 10 bases. The V segment lost 3 bases and the J segment 3 bases; nucleotides outside the gene matches: 5. The V gene's germline CDR1 is MNHNS and CDR2 SASEGT. The CDR3 extends over 15 amino acids. The CDR3 here is CASSDPSGSIYEQYF. The CDR3 DNA reads TGTGCCAGCAGTGATCCTAGCGGGAGTATCTACGAGCAGTACTTC.

V is TRBV15 and J is TRBJ1-6; 12 bases line up with TRBD1. CDR1 LNHNV and CDR2 YYDKDF come from the germline V gene (reference sequence). This CDR3 contains 21 residues. V lost 1 base to trimming and J lost 13 bases; unmatched junction nucleotides: 23. The CDR3 region is CATSRAFLPGQGARVSAPLHF. In DNA form, the CDR3 reads TGTGCCACCAGCAGAGCTTTTCTCCCGGGACAGGGGGCTCGTGTATCGGCGCCCCTCCACTTT.

This clone was detected once. The genes are TRBV5-1 and TRBJ2-4; 11 bases align to TRBD2. The CDR3 runs 15 residues. Per germline, CDR1 SGHRS and CDR2 YFSETQ. V lost 0 bases, J lost 5 bases, and 1 base stayed unmatched. For the CDR3, the DNA is TGCGCCAGCAGCTTGGGTAGCGGGAGGGAAAACATTCAGTACTTC. Its translation: CASSLGSGRENIQYF.

The V and J genes are TRBV19 and TRBJ2-2, with 8 bases aligning to TRBD1. Trimming at V came to 8 bases and at J to 4 bases, leaving 6 bases not matched to a gene. Germline CDR1 reads LNHDA; CDR2 reads SQIVND (reference sequence). The CDR3 is made up of 14 amino acids. CDR3 sequence (DNA): TGTGCCAGTGGGGACAGGCGATTCACCGGGGAGCTGTTTTTT. Encoded protein: CASGDRRFTGELFF.

This clone was counted between two and nine times. The gene calls are TRBV28 and TRBJ1-2; no clear D gene. CDR3 length equals 14 residues. V lost 1 base to trimming and J lost 2 bases, with 8 bases between them. Germline V gene data show CDR1 as MDHEN and CDR2 as SYDVKM. The CDR3 reads CASSLSPGNYGYTF. The CDR3 DNA follows: TGTGCCAGCAGTTTATCCCCGGGGAACTATGGCTACACCTTC.

This clone was picked up a small number of times. The V call is TRBV19, the J call TRBJ2-2, with D tentatively TRBD2 (6 bases). V gave up 5 bases and J gave up 3 bases, with 13 bases separating them. CDR1 and CDR2 from the germline V gene are LNHDA and SQIVND (reference sequence). There are 15 residues in the CDR3. CDR3 sequence: CASSSTSRDTGELFF. The CDR3 DNA reads as TGTGCCAGTAGTTCAACTAGCAGGGACACCGGGGAGCTGTTTTTT.

The chain joins TRBV7-2 to TRBJ1-5, with TRBD1 matching 9 bases. The germline CDR1 and CDR2 sequences are SGHTA and FQGNSA. This CDR3 region has 15 residues. The ends lost 5 bases at V and 4 bases at J; junction bases unmatched: 6. The CDR3 protein is CASSRTGGRNQPQHF. The CDR3 bases are TGTGCCAGCAGCCGCACAGGGGGCAGGAATCAGCCCCAGCATTTT. The full variable domain, rest sourced from reference TRBV7-2 and TRBJ1-5, is GAGVSQSPSNKVTEKGKDVELRCDPISGHTALYWYRQSLGQGLEFLIYFQGNSAPDKSGLPSDRFSAERTGGSVSTLTIQRTQQEDSAVYLCASSRTGGRNQPQHFGDGTRLSIL.

V usage is TRBV11-2 and J usage is TRBJ1-6, with TRBD1 matching over 9 bases. The CDR3 contains 15 residues. Germline loops: CDR1 SGHAT, CDR2 FQNNGV. V trimming: 5 bases; J trimming: 8 bases; junction bases outside the gene matches: 7. The CDR3 reads CASSTSGQGYSPLHF. CDR3 coding DNA: TGTGCCAGCAGCACTTCGGGACAGGGATATTCACCCCTCCACTTT.

This rearrangement joins TRBV4-1 to TRBJ2-3; D remains ambiguous. Germline lookup yields CDR1 MGHRA and CDR2 YSYEKL. V gave up 3 bases and J gave up 3 bases, with 7 bases separating them. This CDR3 has 13 amino acids. This CDR3 reads CASSHPRTDTQYF. The CDR3, as DNA: TGCGCCAGCAGCCATCCGAGGACAGATACGCAGTATTTT.

The V call is TRBV5-6, the J call TRBJ1-1; D may be TRBD1 (6 bases). Germline lookup yields CDR1 SGHDT and CDR2 YYEEEE. Trimming took off 2 bases at V and 4 bases at J, with 9 bases between the two ends. This CDR3 has 13 residues. CDR3 coding DNA: TGTGCCAGCAGCTTTCAGGGGTTCACTGAAGCTTTCTTT. It translates to CASSFQGFTEAFF.

The chain links TRBV28 to TRBJ1-6, with 10 bases matching TRBD1. This CDR3 contains 14 residues. The germline V gene has CDR1 MDHEN and CDR2 SYDVKM. The V gene end was trimmed by 2 bases and the J gene end by 14 bases; junction bases not matched to a gene: 6. The CDR3 sequence is CASSLRGQGMSLHF. Written as DNA, the CDR3 is TGTGCCAGCAGTTTAAGGGGACAGGGGATGTCCCTCCACTTT.

V and J are TRBV7-8 and TRBJ1-3, with D maybe TRBD1 (6 bases). Trimming removed 1 base from V and 6 bases from J, with 13 bases in between. Germline CDR1 is SGHVS and CDR2 is FQNEAQ. The CDR3 has 15 residues. The CDR3 here is CASSLVSGGLNTIYF. CDR3 bases: TGTGCCAGCAGCTTAGTCTCGGGGGGCTTAAACACCATATATTTT.

The rearrangement links TRBV5-1 to TRBJ1-2; D is possibly TRBD1 (6 bases). The CDR3 length is 16 residues. The V gene lost 4 bases and the J gene lost 7 bases, with 23 bases spanning the gap. Germline V CDR1 and CDR2: SGHRS, YFSETQ. The CDR3 nucleotides are TGCGCCAGCAGCCCCCCACCCCTCGGCAGGGGCGGTGGCTACACCTTC. Translating it yields CASSPPPLGRGGGYTF.

This clone was picked up a small number of times. The CDR3 DNA reads as TGTGCCAGCAAATACCACCGGGACAGCTATGGCTACACCTTC. Translating gives CASKYHRDSYGYTF. This chain links TRBV27 with TRBJ1-2, with 7 bases fitting TRBD1. Germline V gene sequence: CDR1 MNHEY, CDR2 SMNVEV (reference sequence). CDR3 length: 14 residues. The V segment lost 7 bases and the J segment 4 bases; nucleotides outside the gene matches: 9.

The CDR3 sequence: CASSSDRLAKNIQYF. The DNA of the CDR3 is TGTGCCAGCAGCTCGGACAGATTAGCCAAAAACATTCAGTACTTC. This chain links TRBV6-5 with TRBJ2-4; D perhaps matches TRBD1 (6 bases). The CDR3 spans 15 residues. Per the germline V gene, CDR1 is MNHEY and CDR2 is SVGAGI. Trimming took 6 bases from V and 0 from J, leaving 12 bases between them.

The J gene is TRBJ2-1, the V gene TRBV7-2; 12 bases line up with TRBD2. With 3 bases clipped from V and 6 bases from J, the junction kept 15 bases outside the gene matches. Per the germline V gene, CDR1 is SGHTA and CDR2 is FQGNSA. The CDR3 has 19 amino acids. The CDR3 region is CASSFMPSGRGWRRNEQFF. Here the CDR3 DNA reads TGTGCCAGCAGCTTTATGCCTAGCGGGAGGGGATGGAGGCGCAATGAGCAGTTCTTC.